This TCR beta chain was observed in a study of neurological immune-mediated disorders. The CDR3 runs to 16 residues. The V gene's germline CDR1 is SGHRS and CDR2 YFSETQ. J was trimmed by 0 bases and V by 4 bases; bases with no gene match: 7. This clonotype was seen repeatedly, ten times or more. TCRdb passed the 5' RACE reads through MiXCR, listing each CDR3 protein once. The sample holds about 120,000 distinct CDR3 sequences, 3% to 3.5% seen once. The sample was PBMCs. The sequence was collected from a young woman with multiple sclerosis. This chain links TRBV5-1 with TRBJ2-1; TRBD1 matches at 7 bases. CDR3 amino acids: CASSVTGQSSYNEQFF. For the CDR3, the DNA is TGCGCCAGCAGCGTGACAGGGCAGAGCTCCTACAATGAGCAGTTCTTC.